A single sample gave rise to the 18 T cell receptor beta chains below, sequenced in a study of blood T cells in healthy people across ages (dated by TCRdb to 2015 to 2017). The library was built by means of 5' RACE. The sequencer was an Illumina HiSeq 2500. A second about 6 to 11 cycle PCR used a sample-barcoded 5' primer and a J-beta primer mix. In-frame beta chains were kept once TCRdb had trimmed the public reads at Q25 with fastp and called clones with MiXCR. CDR3 protein duplicates are merged, each entry listing the most common genes and DNA. A total of fewer than 1 million distinct CDR3 sequences appear in this sample, under 55% of them only once. Jointly, the top ten make up approximately 19% of the sample. Sequenced input: blood. The receptors come from a man aged 55-75 years in good health.

The V call is TRBV6-5, the J call TRBJ2-4, with 9 bases aligning to TRBD1. CDR3 size: 15 residues. J was trimmed by 13 bases and V by 2 bases; bases with no gene match: 12. Germline V gives CDR1 MNHEY, CDR2 SVGAGI. The CDR3 region is CASSYVWDREGEQYF. The CDR3 DNA reads TGTGCCAGCAGTTACGTCTGGGACAGGGAGGGAGAGCAGTACTTC.

This clonotype was seen more than once but under ten times. This chain links TRBV6-2 or TRBV6-3 with TRBJ2-2, with 9 positions matching TRBD1. Germline V gene data show CDR1 as MNHEY and CDR2 as SVGEGT. Trimming removed 6 bases from V and 4 bases from J; junction bases left unmatched: 9. The CDR3 has 16 amino acids. The CDR3: CASSKDRGVRTGELFF. DNA for the CDR3: TGTGCCAGCAGCAAGGACAGGGGTGTACGCACCGGGGAGCTGTTTTTT.

The genes are TRBV7-9 and TRBJ1-4; TRBD1 is a possible D gene (5 bases). Germline CDR1 reads SEHNR; CDR2 reads FQNEAQ (reference sequence). V shed 3 bases and J shed 4 bases, with 12 bases lying between them. This CDR3 spans 15 amino acids. The CDR3 coding sequence is TGTGCCAGCAGCTTCTCGGGGACCAATAATGAAAAACTGTTTTTT. Translation: CASSFSGTNNEKLFF. The complete variable domain, with remaining parts taken from reference TRBV7-9 and TRBJ1-4, reads DTGVSQNPRHKITKRGQNVTFRCDPISEHNRLYWYRQTLGQGPEFLTYFQNEAQLEKSRLLSDRFSAERPKGSFSTLEIQRTEQGDSAMYLCASSFSGTNNEKLFFGSGTQLSVL.

J is TRBJ2-1 and V is TRBV21-1; TRBD2 is the table's D call, not checked against the DNA. TRBV21-1 is a known pseudogene. The CDR3 is 16 residues long. The DNA of the CDR3 is TGTGCCAGCAGCAAACGTAGATTAGCGGGGGGGAATGAGCAGTTCTTC. The encoded protein is CASSKRRLAGGNEQFF.

This clonotype was detected a few times. The chain has TRBV6-2 or TRBV6-3 and TRBJ2-7; D assignment may be TRBD1 or TRBD2 (5 bases each). The germline V gene has CDR1 MNHEY and CDR2 SVGEGT. Trimming removed 11 bases at V and 7 bases at J, with 18 bases between. This CDR3 has 12 amino acids. Here the CDR3 DNA reads TGTGCCTGCCGGGACCGGATGAAGGAGCAGTACTTC. The encoded protein is CACRDRMKEQYF.

The J gene is TRBJ2-5, the V gene TRBV9; D possibly corresponds to TRBD2 (5 bases). The CDR3 is 12 residues long. From germline, CDR1 is SGDLS and CDR2 YYNGEE. Between the trimmed V and J ends, which lost 7 bases and 2 bases, there was a span of 9 bases. CDR3 in amino acids: CASGSGQETQYF. The DNA for the CDR3 is TGTGCCAGCGGGAGCGGTCAAGAGACCCAGTACTTC.

The rearrangement uses TRBV7-2 and TRBJ2-3, with D possibly TRBD2 on 6 matching bases. The CDR3 runs 14 residues. The V end lost 5 bases, the J end lost 7 bases, and 16 bases lay between the germline ends. Germline V lookup: CDR1 SGHTA, CDR2 FQGNSA. In DNA, the CDR3 is TGTGCCAGCAGCCGCGGGGAGGTAGTGTATACGCAGTATTTT. Amino acids: CASSRGEVVYTQYF.

The chain carries TRBV6-1 and TRBJ2-2, with D possibly matching TRBD2 (6 bases). Trimming pared 3 bases from V and 7 bases from J, leaving 15 bases between. Germline CDR1 and CDR2: MNHNS and SASEGT. The CDR3 spans 15 residues. DNA for the CDR3: TGTGCCAGCAGTGATGGGACGGGGGAGGTCGGGGAGCTGTTTTTT. It is translated as CASSDGTGEVGELFF.

V usage is TRBV20-1 and J usage is TRBJ2-1; TRBD2 matches 7 bases. Germline assignment: CDR1 DFQATT and CDR2 SNEGSKA (reference sequence). This CDR3 region has 13 residues. V gave up 6 bases and J gave up 8 bases; unmatched junction bases: 10. The CDR3 nucleotides are TGCAGTGCCAGCCGAACGGGGAGGGATGAGCAGTTCTTC. Translation gives CSASRTGRDEQFF.

This chain connects TRBV7-2 to TRBJ2-3; the match to TRBD2 covers 9 bases. The CDR3 is 16 amino acids. The V gene's germline CDR1 is SGHTA and CDR2 FQGNSA. The V and J ends lost 1 base and 8 bases, in that order; junction bases with no gene match: 10. CDR3 nucleotides: TGTGCCAGCAGCTTAGAAAGGATACGAGCGGGGGGTACGCAGTATTTT. Its translation is CASSLERIRAGGTQYF.

Only one count was recorded for this clonotype. This chain links TRBV24-1 with TRBJ2-3, with 10 bases that match TRBD2. Trimming cost V 4 bases and J 0 bases; bases outside gene matches: 6. This CDR3 spans 17 amino acids. Germline values: CDR1 KGHDR, CDR2 SFDVKD. The CDR3 nucleotides are TGTGCCACCAGTGAAAATCTAGCGGGGGAGAGCACAGATACGCAGTATTTT. Translation: CATSENLAGESTDTQYF.

The chain recombines TRBV19 with TRBJ2-7; TRBD1 matches 9 bases. The CDR3 is 14 residues long. V dropped 6 bases and J dropped 2; count of bases not matched to a gene: 5. Germline assignment: CDR1 LNHDA and CDR2 SQIVND (reference sequence). The chain's CDR3 is CASRTGQGPYEQYF. The CDR3 DNA reads as TGTGCCAGTAGAACTGGACAGGGGCCCTACGAGCAGTACTTC. Full variable domain (remainder filled in from reference TRBV19 and TRBJ2-7): DGGITQSPKYLFRKEGQNVTLSCEQNLNHDAMYWYRQDPGQGLRLIYYSQIVNDFQKGDIAEGYSVSREKKESFPLTVTSAQKNPTAFYLCASRTGQGPYEQYFGPGTRLTVT.

This clonotype was counted only a few times. This rearrangement joins TRBV7-9 to TRBJ2-1, with 9 positions matching TRBD2. V was pared by 2 bases and J by 3 bases, with 2 bases of the junction left unmatched. Germline CDR1 reads SEHNR; CDR2 reads FQNEAQ (reference sequence). This CDR3 comprises 15 residues. In DNA form, the CDR3 reads TGTGCCAGCAGCTTACGCGGGGGGGTCTACAATGAGCAGTTCTTC. It specifies CASSLRGGVYNEQFF.

This clonotype was recorded a few times. This chain connects TRBV4-3 to TRBJ1-2; D perhaps matches TRBD1 (6 bases). The CDR3 covers 15 residues. The ends were cut back, 0 bases at V and 2 bases at J, with 10 bases in the middle. Germline V CDR1 and CDR2: LGHNA, YSLEER. CDR3 nucleotides: TGCGCCAGCAGCCAAGAATGGACAGAGAACTATGGCTACACCTTC. Its protein product is CASSQEWTENYGYTF.

This sequence joins TRBV7-9 and TRBJ2-6; 9 bases agree with TRBD1. The CDR3 has 18 amino acids. J gave up 0 bases and V 1 base, and 4 bases lay outside the gene matches. Per germline, CDR1 SEHNR and CDR2 FQNEAQ (reference sequence). The CDR3 region is CASSLGGTGHSGANVLTF. As DNA, the CDR3 is TGTGCCAGCAGCTTAGGAGGGACAGGGCACTCTGGGGCCAACGTCCTGACTTTC.

This clonotype came up a few times. The chain joins TRBV9 to TRBJ1-1; a weak D match, TRBD1 (5 bases). The CDR3 contains 14 residues. V lost 4 bases, J lost 0 bases, and 10 bases lay in between. CDR1 and CDR2 from the germline V gene are SGDLS and YYNGEE. The CDR3 here is CASSLGHMNTEAFF. The DNA for the CDR3 is TGTGCCAGCAGCTTGGGGCACATGAACACTGAAGCTTTCTTT.

The chain has TRBV4-1 and TRBJ1-2; 7 bases match TRBD1. The germline gives CDR1 MGHRA, CDR2 YSYEKL. The junction had 9 bases not matched to a gene; V was cut back by 1 base and J by 7 bases. The CDR3 consists of 15 residues. This chain's CDR3 is CASSQVRGGVGGYTF. The CDR3 bases are TGCGCCAGCAGCCAAGTTCGAGGGGGCGTAGGTGGCTACACCTTC.

V usage is TRBV6-5 and J usage is TRBJ1-2; D perhaps matches TRBD1 (5 bases). The CDR3 sequence is 16 residues long. From germline, CDR1 is MNHEY and CDR2 SVGAGI. Trimming cost V 6 bases and J 4 bases, with 21 bases left between them. DNA for the CDR3: TGTGCCAGCAGCCCACTCCCAGGGACTCGGCGCTATGGCTACACCTTC. Translated, it gives CASSPLPGTRRYGYTF.